A single sample gave rise to the 10 T cell receptor beta chains below, sequenced in a study of T cell responses to AZD1222 COVID-19 vaccine. Repertoires were generated with immunoSEQ multiplex PCR, while TCRdb's copy carries only in-frame clones and drops some. This sample yields about 79,000 clones, of which about 90% are seen a single time; around 7.1% belongs to the top ten. This material consisted of peripheral blood, taken on day 0 of MenACWY control vaccination. The receptors were sampled from an adult in good health.

The CDR3 nucleotides are TGCGCCAGCAGCCTGGACAGGACCTCCTACGAGCAGTACTTC. The encoded protein is CASSLDRTSYEQYF. The chain carries TRBV4-3 and TRBJ2-7; 7 bases match TRBD1. V lost 4 bases to trimming and J lost 0 bases; unmatched junction nucleotides: 3. Germline-derived CDR1 and CDR2 are LGHNA and YSLEER. The CDR3 runs to 14 residues.

This chain joins TRBV2 and TRBJ1-2; D unresolved. Germline assignment: CDR1 SNHLY and CDR2 FYNNEI. CDR3 size: 14 residues. The V and J ends lost 2 bases and 4 bases respectively, with 11 bases between them. CDR3 bases: TGTGCCAGCAGTGAAACGGGAAGAAGCTATGGCTACACCTTC. Its protein product is CASSETGRSYGYTF.

The chain employs TRBV4-3 and TRBJ2-7; 7 bases align to TRBD1. J gave up 1 base and V 0 bases, and 6 bases lay outside the gene matches. The CDR3 covers 16 residues. CDR1 is LGHNA and CDR2 is YSLEER in the germline V gene. The CDR3 reads CASSQDPGQKSYEQYF. For the CDR3, the DNA is TGCGCCAGCAGCCAAGATCCGGGACAGAAATCCTACGAGCAGTACTTC.

The chain combines TRBV19 with TRBJ2-3; D is unclear. The V end was cut by 5 bases, the J end by 0 bases, with 18 bases between. CDR1 and CDR2 from the germline V gene are LNHDA and SQIVND (reference sequence). The CDR3 sequence is 17 residues long. The DNA for the CDR3 is TGTGCCAGTAGTGGATCCGGGCCATTTTCTAGCACAGATACGCAGTATTTT. Residues: CASSGSGPFSSTDTQYF.

This sequence joins TRBV28 and TRBJ1-4; 9 nucleotides match TRBD1. The CDR3 extends over 14 amino acids. V was clipped by 5 bases and J by 5 bases; unmatched bases: 3. The germline V gene encodes CDR1 MDHEN and CDR2 SYDVKM. The chain's CDR3 is CASSEGQGNEKLFF. CDR3 coding DNA: TGTGCCAGCAGTGAAGGACAGGGGAATGAAAAACTGTTTTTT.

This sequence joins TRBV12-5 and TRBJ2-1, with D hard to call. Per germline, CDR1 LGHNT and CDR2 FRNRAP. The length of the CDR3 is 14 residues. The germline V and J ends were trimmed by 1 base and 12 bases, with 16 bases remaining between them. This CDR3 reads CASGLGQAQVGQFF. CDR3 coding DNA: TGTGCTAGTGGTTTGGGGCAGGCCCAAGTGGGGCAGTTCTTC.

The gene calls are TRBV5-6 and TRBJ2-7; TRBD2 agrees at 11 bases. Per germline, CDR1 SGHDT and CDR2 YYEEEE. This CDR3 spans 16 amino acids. V lost 1 base, J lost 2 bases, and 5 bases stayed unmatched. As DNA, the CDR3 is TGTGCCAGCAGCTTGACTAGCGGGGGCCTAACCTACGAGCAGTACTTC. Amino acids: CASSLTSGGLTYEQYF.

This clone was seen a handful of times. DNA of the CDR3: TGTGCCAGCAGCTCGCCAATCACCGGGACAGGGGGATGGCGTCACAATGAGCAGTTCTTC. Amino acids: CASSSPITGTGGWRHNEQFF. J is TRBJ2-1 and V is TRBV13, with TRBD1 matching 11 bases. The germline V gene encodes CDR1 PRHDT and CDR2 FYEKMQ (reference sequence). There are 20 residues in the CDR3. V shed 4 bases and J 5 bases; nucleotides not matched to a gene: 19.

The chain has TRBV5-1 and TRBJ1-1; D unclear. The CDR3 has 14 residues. CDR1 and CDR2 (germline): SGHRS, YFSETQ. The ends were cut back, 1 base at V and 4 bases at J, with 11 bases in the middle. CDR3 sequence reads: CASSLTNTLTEAFF. CDR3 sequence (DNA): TGCGCCAGCAGCTTGACCAATACTCTCACTGAAGCTTTCTTT.

This chain links TRBV18 with TRBJ1-1; D is undetermined. Trimming stripped 2 bases from V and 1 base from J, with 8 bases between. Germline assignment: CDR1 KGHSH and CDR2 LQKENI. This CDR3 is 14 amino acids long. The CDR3 DNA reads as TGTGCCAGCTCACCAGGCCAGGCGAACACTGAAGCTTTCTTT. Its translation is CASSPGQANTEAFF.